This T cell receptor beta chain was captured in a study of blood T cells in healthy people across ages. The study's findings and limits: CMV status of donors was unknown, possibly confounding expanded clonotype changes. Strong correlation existed between TCR beta diversity and naive T cell percentage.

After removal of 3 bases from V and 0 bases from J, the junction contained 11 bases not matched to a gene. This CDR3 comprises 17 residues. Per the germline V gene, CDR1 is SGHRS and CDR2 is YFSETQ. Note on this clonotype: Its antigen is not identified.

The donors, aged roughly 6 to 95, were healthy Caucasians from Russia. Primers used in a second PCR of roughly 6 to 12 cycles were a sample-barcoded 5' primer and a J-beta primer mix. Using its own MiXCR run on the 5' RACE reads, TCRdb lists one record per CDR3 protein. The table records 1.2 million to 1.5 million distinct CDR3 sequences, roughly 60% of them present only once. Sequenced input: blood. The receptor's source is a man younger than 35 in good health. The J gene is TRBJ2-7, the V gene TRBV5-1; TRBD1 matches at 8 bases. This CDR3 is CASSSALDRGLSYEQYF. The CDR3 bases are TGCGCCAGCAGCTCCGCACTAGACAGGGGTCTCTCCTACGAGCAGTACTTC.